One and the same sample provided the 20 T cell receptor beta chains below, sequenced in a study of identical twins. MiXCR was run by TCRdb on the 5' RACE reads, yielding one entry per CDR3 protein. The sample has 650,000 to 800,000 distinct CDR3 sequences, around 8.3% seen once; the top ten hold 0.85% to 1%. Separately, the same data were catalogued under a study of yellow fever vaccine responses in identical twins.

Material for sequencing was PBMCs. These receptors came from a woman younger than 35 in good health.

This chain connects TRBV6-1 to TRBJ2-7; no clear D. V was cut by 6 bases and J by 3 bases, with 15 bases left in between. Germline CDR1 MNHNS, CDR2 SASEGT. The CDR3 covers 14 residues. Here the CDR3 DNA reads TGTGCCAGCAGCCTGGCGGACCCCAGCTACGAGCAGTACTTC. Translated: CASSLADPSYEQYF.

This clonotype was seen a handful of times. V and J are TRBV4-2 and TRBJ1-1; 7 bases map to TRBD1. The CDR3 totals 16 residues. Germline CDR1 reads LGHNA; CDR2 reads YNFKEQ. J lost 0 bases, V lost 5 bases, and 9 bases had no gene match. In nucleotides, the CDR3 is TGTGCCAGCAGCGCCCAACAGGGGCCGTTGAACACTGAAGCTTTCTTT. This encodes CASSAQQGPLNTEAFF.

This clonotype has ten or more counts. The chain is built from TRBV29-1 and TRBJ2-2; D is possibly TRBD1 or TRBD2 (6 bases each). Germline CDR1 and CDR2: SQVTM and ANQGSEA. Between the trimmed V and J ends, which lost 7 bases and 1 base, there was a span of 13 bases. The length of the CDR3 is 14 residues. Here the CDR3 reads CSGWGAGNTGELFF. CDR3 nucleotides: TGCAGCGGATGGGGGGCAGGGAACACCGGGGAGCTGTTTTTT.

This clonotype was picked up many times. CDR3 protein: CASSQDPGGVSQPQHF. For the CDR3, the DNA is TGTGCCAGCAGCCAAGATCCCGGGGGGGTTAGTCAGCCCCAGCATTTT. The chain combines TRBV4-2 with TRBJ1-5, with a tentative D call TRBD1 (5 bases). Germline V lookup: CDR1 LGHNA, CDR2 YNFKEQ. CDR3 length: 16 residues. The V end lost 0 bases, the J end lost 6 bases, and 15 bases lay between the germline ends.

This clonotype showed up just a few times. The rearrangement joins TRBV2 to TRBJ2-3; D ambiguous. Germline CDR1 and CDR2: SNHLY and FYNNEI. This CDR3 region has 14 residues. The ends were cut back, 4 bases at V and 3 bases at J, with 11 bases in the middle. The CDR3 region is CASSALGWTDTQYF. CDR3 DNA sequence: TGTGCCAGCAGTGCTTTGGGGTGGACAGATACGCAGTATTTT. Looking up the rest from reference TRBV2 and TRBJ2-3 gives the full variable domain: EPEVTQTPSHQVTQMGQEVILRCVPISNHLYFYWYRQILGQKVEFLVSFYNNEISEKSEIFDDQFSVERPDGSNFTLKIRSTKLEDSAMYFCASSALGWTDTQYFGPGTRLTVL.

This clonotype showed up many times. The V call is TRBV20-1, the J call TRBJ1-2; 8 positions match TRBD1. Unmatched junction bases numbered 7, after V lost 0 bases and J lost 7 bases. CDR3 length: 14 residues. Germline loops: CDR1 DFQATT, CDR2 SNEGSKA (reference sequence). CDR3 nucleotide sequence: TGCAGTGCTAGAGAGCACAGGGGGGGCTCTGGCTACACCTTC. It yields the protein CSAREHRGGSGYTF.

This chain links TRBV29-1 with TRBJ1-1; D remains ambiguous. This CDR3 is built from 13 residues. Trimming left V 8 bases short and J 0 bases short, with 13 bases between. Germline loops: CDR1 SQVTM, CDR2 ANQGSEA. The CDR3 DNA follows: TGCAGCTTTAACACACTGATGAACACTGAAGCTTTCTTT. It encodes CSFNTLMNTEAFF.

A word on this clonotype: This may stem from a read error, because a much larger clone lies one nucleotide away. V is TRBV5-1 and J is TRBJ2-6; D unresolved. The CDR3 contains 16 residues. Germline CDR1 SGHRS, CDR2 YFSETQ. The CDR3 DNA reads as TGCGCCAGCAGCAACTTCCGACCAACTGGGACCAACGTCCTGACTTTC. Translated: CASSNFRPTGTNVLTF.

The chain links TRBV27 to TRBJ2-1, with unresolved D. The CDR3 spans 13 residues. Deletions cut 5 bases from V and 5 bases from J, with 10 bases between. The V gene's germline CDR1 is MNHEY and CDR2 SMNVEV (reference sequence). CDR3 DNA: TGTGCCAGCAGTGGCTGGGCCGACAATGAGCAGTTCTTC. It specifies CASSGWADNEQFF.

A few counts support this clonotype. The chain uses TRBV3-1 and TRBJ2-3; tentatively, D is TRBD1 (6 bases). In germline, CDR1 is LGHDT, CDR2 YNNKEL (reference sequence). CDR3 length equals 15 residues. V was shortened by 3 bases and J by 2 bases, with 12 bases between the two germline ends. The CDR3: CASSHLGGITDTQYF. The CDR3 DNA sequence: TGTGCCAGCAGCCACCTTGGGGGCATCACAGATACGCAGTATTTT.

V and J are TRBV5-1 and TRBJ2-5; 12 nucleotides agree with TRBD2. CDR1 and CDR2 (germline): SGHRS, YFSETQ. Germline trimming cut 5 bases from V and 5 bases from J; bases unmatched to any gene: 7. The CDR3 extends over 15 amino acids. CDR3 sequence reads: CASRSSGGAWETQYF. The CDR3 DNA reads TGCGCCAGCAGATCTAGCGGGGGGGCTTGGGAGACCCAGTACTTC.

V gene TRBV3-1 combines with J gene TRBJ2-1; D may be TRBD1 (6 bases). V shed 8 bases and J shed 6 bases, with 14 bases lying between them. Germline CDR1 LGHDT, CDR2 YNNKEL (reference sequence). The CDR3 has 13 residues. DNA of the CDR3: TGTGCCAGCCAGGGGTGGGTTGGCAATGAGCAGTTCTTC. This translates into CASQGWVGNEQFF.

This clonotype was seen repeatedly, ten times or more. This rearrangement joins TRBV12-3 or TRBV12-4 to TRBJ2-3; possible D gene TRBD1, 6 bases. The germline V and J ends were trimmed by 8 bases and 3 bases, with 15 bases remaining between them. This CDR3 is built from 14 residues. CDR3 nucleotides: TGTGCCAGCGGACCCTATAGGGGGACAGATACGCAGTATTTT. This codes for CASGPYRGTDTQYF.

The chain is built from TRBV28 and TRBJ2-3; the D gene is possibly TRBD1 (6 bases). Trimming removed 1 base from V and 0 bases from J, with 11 bases in between. This CDR3 is built from 16 residues. The germline gives CDR1 MDHEN, CDR2 SYDVKM. The CDR3 reads CASSLSDRKSTDTQYF. The CDR3 DNA reads TGTGCCAGCAGTTTATCGGACAGAAAGAGCACAGATACGCAGTATTTT.

CDR3 sequence reads: CASSVGASGVNEQFF. CDR3 in DNA: TGTGCCAGCAGCGTAGGGGCTAGTGGTGTCAATGAGCAGTTCTTC. The chain employs TRBV9 and TRBJ2-1; D unclear. Trimming removed 0 bases from V and 6 bases from J, with 13 bases in between. This CDR3 spans 15 amino acids. Germline assignment: CDR1 SGDLS and CDR2 YYNGEE.

V and J are TRBV15 and TRBJ2-3; 11 positions match TRBD2. Germline V lookup: CDR1 LNHNV, CDR2 YYDKDF (reference sequence). Trimming removed 2 bases from V and 6 bases from J; junction bases left unmatched: 10. The CDR3 length is 17 residues. CDR3 sequence (DNA): TGTGCCACCAGCAGATATCCGGGACTAGCGGAGATGGATACGCAGTATTTT. Translated, it gives CATSRYPGLAEMDTQYF.

This clonotype was seen repeatedly, ten times or more. The chain combines TRBV6-1 with TRBJ2-5, with 14 bases lining up with TRBD2. The J segment lost 1 base and the V segment lost 6 bases, leaving 7 bases of the junction unmatched. The CDR3 totals 17 residues. The germline CDR1 and CDR2 sequences are MNHNS and SASEGT. In DNA, the CDR3 is TGTGCCAGCAGCCGAGGGACTAGCGGGGGAATCCAAGAGACCCAGTACTTC. Residues: CASSRGTSGGIQETQYF.

V usage is TRBV20-1 and J usage is TRBJ1-1, with D tentatively TRBD1 (6 bases). Germline CDR1 DFQATT, CDR2 SNEGSKA (reference sequence). V lost 3 bases, J lost 2 bases, and 13 bases lay in between. The CDR3 extends over 14 amino acids. The DNA of the CDR3 is TGCAGTGCTAGTGGTGGGGGCCTTAACACTGAAGCTTTCTTT. The encoded protein is CSASGGGLNTEAFF.

This clonotype was observed a handful of times. The chain employs TRBV10-3 and TRBJ1-1, with TRBD1 as a possible D gene (6 bases). The V end was cut by 7 bases, the J end by 1 base, with 13 bases between. The CDR3 runs 14 residues. In germline, CDR1 is ENHRY, CDR2 SYGVKD. Here the CDR3 DNA reads TGTGCCATCACTCCGACAGGAGGGAACACTGAAGCTTTCTTT. This translates into CAITPTGGNTEAFF.

In this sample, this clonotype turned up a few times. V usage is TRBV2 and J usage is TRBJ2-1; no clear D gene. The CDR3 is 11 amino acids. Germline V CDR1 and CDR2: SNHLY, FYNNEI. Trimming cost V 7 bases and J 5 bases, with 6 bases left between them. The CDR3 region has the DNA TGTGCCAGCACGCTAAACAATGAGCAGTTCTTC. Translating gives CASTLNNEQFF.